Sequencing of this T cell receptor beta chain was carried out in a study of cytomegalovirus exposure and HLA in healthy donors. Study-level information: According to later analysis, the same platform produced the roughly 130 validation and 666 first-cohort repertoires.

Notes on the study in general: First-cohort TCR clusters were later found to tend to co-occur in the 120 or so validation repertoires.

The donors were part of the validation cohort of more than 90 subjects. That cohort was separate from the first cohort, which comprised 500 to 850 subjects. Data came from immunoSEQ multiplex PCR; TCRdb stores just in-frame clones and leaves some out. The table has roughly 300,000 clones, roughly 88% seen once. The germline V gene has CDR1 SNHLY and CDR2 FYNNEI. The J segment lost 5 bases and the V segment lost 6 bases, leaving 10 bases of the junction unmatched. The CDR3 length is 15 residues. Turning to this clone: Its antigen is still unknown.

Sequencing was done on a sample of PBMCs. The gene calls are TRBV2 and TRBJ1-2; TRBD1 matches at 9 bases. The TCR comes from a young woman in good health and CMV-seronegative. In DNA form, the CDR3 reads TGTGCCAGCAGATCAACAGGGGGCGCGGAGTATGGCTACACCTTC. Its protein product is CASRSTGGAEYGYTF.